The present TCR beta chain was sequenced within a study of shared clonotypes between healthy human individuals (TCRdb year 2020). Broadly, across the study: A couple of women and three men aged 18 to 49 years were included in the cohort. For each donor, CD4 naive and CD4 memory were each given three plates, CD8 naive was given two plates, and CD8 memory was given one plate. To estimate repertoire size and how much clonotype sharing occurs between individuals, the study deeply sequenced the blood TCR repertoires of 5 or 6 healthy adults. To increase sequencing depth and limit assay-specific biases, different laboratories used diverse techniques to prepare libraries and sequence TCR repertoires. Per donor, leukapheresis produced somewhere between about 0.94 and 9 billion PBMCs.

Findings and caveats that apply to the study as a whole: Pairwise subsampling indicated that sequencing depth was expected to affect the degree of clonotype sharing among donors. Incomplete sequencing was indicated by rarefaction of sorted-subset datasets, despite the large sequencing depth. Only blood was sampled, and tissue TCR repertoires likely differ from those in blood. The genetic and exposure-history diversity represented was limited by the small number of donors. Clonotypes shared by all four sorted-subset donors showed higher generation probabilities than non-shared clonotypes. Estimated clonotype richness was generally larger for naive than for memory subsets. About 5% of naive CD4, roughly 3.5% of naive CD8, 2.3% of memory CD4, and 0.4% of memory CD8 clonotypes were shared across a few donors.

On this clone itself: No cognate antigen has been identified for it. Base qualities are not at hand, and no much larger clone is one base apart.

Using the deep immunoSEQ assay, TCR CDR3 regions were amplified from genomic DNA by multiplex PCR. For each cell subset, the extracted genomic DNA was distributed evenly across all wells of several immunoSEQ 96-well plates, and each plate served as one replicate. Each replicate PCR for sorted subsets received about 220 ng genomic DNA, equal to about 30,000 T cell genomes. Purified libraries were quantified with a Qubit 3.0 fluorometer, sized on a Bioanalyzer 2100, and re-quantified with the KAPA Library Quantification kit. Every immunoSEQ 96-well plate was sequenced on a dedicated single-read 150-cycle Illumina NextSeq 550 flow cell. As for how the authors treated the data: The immunoSEQ output contained only junctional sequences without quality scores, so filtering could not match that applied to full-length reads. To assign V/J genes and CDR3, sequences were annotated using PyIR, a Python wrapper for IgBLAST v1.9, with IMGT germline references. Reads were removed for weak V/J assignments (E-value above 1e-6), missing CDR3, stop codons, out-of-frame junctions, or ambiguous translated residues. A V3J clonotype was defined by an identical inferred V gene, J gene, and CDR3 amino acid sequence. The percentage overlap between two repertoires was calculated by dividing the number of shared unique clonotypes by the size of the smaller repertoire. Richness of each repertoire was evaluated using RTK rarefaction, the Chao1 estimator, and Recon v2.1 estimates of unobserved clonotypes. Generation probabilities were computed with OLGA for all TCRbeta clonotypes obtained by the gDNA method from a handful of donors. TCRdb carries this immuneACCESS record with in-frame sequences only. Its versions omit some clonotypes, under half of them owing to an unresolved V gene in the studies checked, with the rest unexplained. The V and J calls and clone size are taken from that table; D and trimming were inferred from the DNA. For this sample the table gives 950,000 to 1,300,000 clones, of which about three quarters were detected only once. Jointly, the top ten make up 1.4% to 1.5% of the sample.

Healthy HIV-negative adults with no recently reported acute infections or vaccinations were included as donors. All donors were Caucasian adults living in Nashville, Tennessee, USA. CD4+ T cells were enriched by magnetic negative selection, after which naive cells were positively selected on CD45RA and the negative fraction was taken as the memory subset. Blood was obtained by leukapheresis, after which PBMCs were separated by Ficoll-Histopaque density gradient centrifugation and cryopreserved in liquid nitrogen vapor phase. Analytical flow cytometry was used to check the purity and quantity of each magnetically sorted T cell population. Genomic DNA was isolated from every sorted fraction and measured by UV absorbance on a Nanodrop 2000c. Sequenced input: memory CD4+ T cells sorted from blood. The cell subset or site label, read with the paper, signifies: CD45RA-negative fraction. This TCR derives from a man aged 18 to 29 in good health.

The DNA sequence follows: TGTGCCAGCAGCTTAGTTTGGGGACTCGACACAGATACGCAGTATTTT. Its amino acids are CASSLVWGLDTDTQYF. The chain employs TRBV11-2 and TRBJ2-3, and TRBD2 may be the D gene, going by 6 matching bases. The CDR3 runs 16 residues from the cysteine to the phenylalanine. Of all the DNA, just the CDR3 is kept, 48 bases in frame from base 1. CDR1 and CDR2 were assigned from the germline V gene as SGHAT and FQNNGV. V is shortened by 1 base, J by 2 bases, and the region joining them spans 13 bases.